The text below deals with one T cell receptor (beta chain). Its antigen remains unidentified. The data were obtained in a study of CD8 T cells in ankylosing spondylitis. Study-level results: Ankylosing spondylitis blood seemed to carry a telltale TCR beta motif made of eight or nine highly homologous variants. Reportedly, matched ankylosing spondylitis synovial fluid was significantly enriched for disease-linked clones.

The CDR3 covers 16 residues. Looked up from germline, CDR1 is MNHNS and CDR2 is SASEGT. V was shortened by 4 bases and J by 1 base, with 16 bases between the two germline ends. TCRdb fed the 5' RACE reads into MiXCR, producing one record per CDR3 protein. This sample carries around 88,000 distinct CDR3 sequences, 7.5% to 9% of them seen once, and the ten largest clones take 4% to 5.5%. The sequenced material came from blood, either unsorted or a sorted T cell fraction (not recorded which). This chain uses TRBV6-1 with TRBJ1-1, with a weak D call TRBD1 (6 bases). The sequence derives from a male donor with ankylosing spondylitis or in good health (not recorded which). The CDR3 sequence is CASSAGEGPPNTEAFF. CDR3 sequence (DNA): TGTGCCAGCAGTGCAGGGGAGGGGCCCCCGAACACTGAAGCTTTCTTT.